Below are 31 T cell receptor beta chains sequenced from a single sample in a study of T cells in Graves' hyperthyroidism and ophthalmopathy. TCR beta CDR3 regions were amplified from RNA. TCR CDR3 underwent first-round RT-PCR with the HTBI primer set. TCRdb redid the calling of the multiplex PCR reads with MiXCR, one entry per CDR3 protein. The data contain under 250,000 distinct CDR3 sequences, around a sixth of them singletons. The specimen sequenced was blood. Every receptor here comes from a woman between 50 and 59 years old with Graves' hyperthyroidism.

This clonotype was counted at least ten times. The chain joins TRBV10-3 to TRBJ2-7; D not certain. Trimming removed 4 bases from V and 3 bases from J, with 4 bases in between. This CDR3 is 11 amino acids long. CDR1 and CDR2 from the germline V gene are ENHRY and SYGVKD. CDR3 residues: CAISANYEQYF. Written as DNA, the CDR3 is TGTGCCATCAGTGCTAACTACGAGCAGTACTTC.

The genes are TRBV6-1 and TRBJ2-3; no firm D call. The CDR3 contains 11 residues. CDR1 is MNHNS, CDR2 SASEGT, per germline. V was shortened by 11 bases and J by 5 bases, with 11 bases between the two germline ends. CDR3 sequence reads: CAATRVDTQYF. For the CDR3, the DNA is TGTGCCGCAACAAGAGTAGATACGCAGTATTTT.

This clonotype was seen repeatedly, ten times or more. V and J are TRBV20-1 and TRBJ1-5; no clear D. V was trimmed by 3 bases and J by 4 bases, leaving 7 bases between them. The CDR3 loop spans 12 amino acids. Germline V gene lookup returns CDR1 DFQATT and CDR2 SNEGSKA (reference sequence). In DNA form, the CDR3 reads TGCAGTGCTAGTCGGCAGAATCAGCCCCAGCATTTT. Translating gives CSASRQNQPQHF.

This clonotype was detected only a few times. The chain joins TRBV19 to TRBJ1-2; D ambiguous. Trimming shortened V by 4 bases and J by 10 bases, and 13 bases separated the two germline ends. This CDR3 is 12 amino acids long. The germline V gene has CDR1 LNHDA and CDR2 SQIVND (reference sequence). In DNA form, the CDR3 reads TGTGCCAGTAGTACAGGAAACCCGGCCTACACCTTC. Its protein product is CASSTGNPAYTF.

The chain has TRBV12-3 or TRBV12-4 and TRBJ1-1; no firm D call. Trimming removed 10 bases from V and 4 bases from J, with 10 bases in between. CDR3 length equals 11 residues. The CDR3 DNA follows: TGTGCCATCCCGCGGGGCACTGAAGCTTTCTTT. This sequence encodes CAIPRGTEAFF.

This clonotype was observed a few times. This chain links TRBV6-6 with TRBJ2-2; the match to TRBD2 covers 9 bases. J gave up 1 base and V 2 bases, and 20 bases lay outside the gene matches. CDR1 MNHNY and CDR2 SVGAGI come from the germline V gene (reference sequence). This CDR3 is built from 22 residues. This chain's CDR3 is CASSYTSRLAAWVDGNTGELFF. The CDR3 DNA reads as TGTGCCAGCAGTTACACCTCCCGACTAGCGGCTTGGGTCGATGGGAACACCGGGGAGCTGTTTTTT.

This clonotype was seen more than once but under ten times. This sequence joins TRBV5-1 and TRBJ2-3, with 13 bases matching TRBD2. With V trimmed by 0 bases and J by 9 bases, 7 bases remained unmatched. The germline V gene has CDR1 SGHRS and CDR2 YFSETQ. This CDR3 region has 16 residues. CDR3 bases: TGCGCCAGCAGCTTGGGACTAGCGGGAGGTGAAAGCACGCAGTATTTT. Protein: CASSLGLAGGESTQYF.

V and J are TRBV27 and TRBJ2-2, with D maybe TRBD2 (6 bases). Germline CDR1 is MNHEY and CDR2 is SMNVEV (reference sequence). The CDR3 spans 16 residues. The V end was cut by 5 bases, the J end by 7 bases, with 20 bases between. The CDR3 region has the DNA TGTGCCAGCAGTCCTAAGGTCCTCGGGGGAAGCGGGGAGCTGTTTTTT. Its translation: CASSPKVLGGSGELFF.

This clonotype has a count of ten or more. The chain is built from TRBV11-2 and TRBJ1-2; D gene unclear. The V end lost 0 bases, the J end lost 4 bases, and 9 bases lay between the germline ends. CDR1 is SGHAT, CDR2 FQNNGV, per germline. This CDR3 has 14 residues. In DNA, the CDR3 is TGTGCCAGCAGCTTAGAGGTTTACTCCTATGGCTACACCTTC. Translating gives CASSLEVYSYGYTF.

On this clonotype itself: A much larger clone differs from this one at a single base, so this may be a read error. The chain links TRBV7-9 to TRBJ2-3; the D is unclear. This CDR3 has 15 amino acids. The germline V gene encodes CDR1 SEHNR and CDR2 FQNEAQ (reference sequence). Trimming took 5 bases from V and 0 from J, leaving 12 bases between them. The DNA for the CDR3 is TGTGCCAGCAGCCCAACGGGCGGCAGCACAGATACGCAGTATTTT. This codes for CASSPTGGSTDTQYF.

This clonotype was detected ten times or more. V usage is TRBV6-1 and J usage is TRBJ1-1; D not resolved. Germline CDR1 MNHNS, CDR2 SASEGT. The CDR3 sequence is 16 residues long. Trimming cost V 4 bases and J 5 bases, with 20 bases left between them. Written as DNA, the CDR3 is TGTGCCAGCAGTGGAGGGCAGGCGCCGAGGAGTACTGAAGCTTTCTTT. Translated: CASSGGQAPRSTEAFF.

V is TRBV5-1 and J is TRBJ2-1, with 7 bases identical to TRBD1. The germline CDR1 and CDR2 sequences are SGHRS and YFSETQ. V shed 5 bases, J shed 2 bases, and the junction held 7 bases outside the gene matches. The CDR3 has 15 residues. The CDR3 region is CASRGQTGAYNEQFF. CDR3 in DNA: TGCGCCAGCAGAGGACAAACAGGGGCCTACAATGAGCAGTTCTTC.

This clonotype was counted only a few times. A much larger clone lies one base from this, so it may be a read error. The rearrangement joins TRBV12-3 or TRBV12-4 to TRBJ2-6; weak D call: TRBD1 (6 bases). The CDR3 extends over 15 amino acids. CDR3 protein: CASRVQGSGANVLAF. The DNA for the CDR3 is TGTGCCAGCAGGGTACAGGGCTCTGGGGCCAACGTCCTGGCTTTC.

This sequence joins TRBV24-1 and TRBJ1-2, with a possible D match to TRBD1 (6 bases). The CDR3 is 14 amino acids. V gave up 3 bases and J gave up 8 bases, with 15 bases separating them. Germline assignment: CDR1 KGHDR and CDR2 SFDVKD. Written as DNA, the CDR3 is TGTGCCACCAGTGATGGGACTACAGGGCCCGGCTACACCTTC. This sequence encodes CATSDGTTGPGYTF.

The sample holds many counts of this clonotype. The chain recombines TRBV27 with TRBJ2-3, with 11 bases aligning to TRBD2. The CDR3 totals 16 residues. With V trimmed by 2 bases and J by 3 bases, 4 bases remained unmatched. The germline V gene encodes CDR1 MNHEY and CDR2 SMNVEV (reference sequence). This chain's CDR3 is CASSLIAGGWTDTQYF. The CDR3 region has the DNA TGTGCCAGCAGTTTAATAGCGGGAGGGTGGACAGATACGCAGTATTTT.

This clonotype was detected ten times or more. The chain combines TRBV6-1 with TRBJ2-1, with D tentatively TRBD1 or TRBD2 (5 bases each). Germline CDR1 and CDR2: MNHNS and SASEGT. The V gene lost 6 bases and the J gene lost 5 bases, with 17 bases spanning the gap. This CDR3 is built from 15 residues. Here the CDR3 reads CASSRWGLGDNEQFF. In nucleotides, the CDR3 is TGTGCCAGCAGCCGCTGGGGGTTAGGGGACAATGAGCAGTTCTTC.

This clonotype appeared many times. The chain is built from TRBV2 and TRBJ2-1, with 11 nucleotides matching TRBD2. V gave up 7 bases and J gave up 0 bases; unmatched junction bases: 5. This CDR3 region has 16 residues. In germline, CDR1 is SNHLY, CDR2 FYNNEI. DNA for the CDR3: TGTGCCAGCACCGATACTAGCGGGAGCTCCTACAATGAGCAGTTCTTC. It is translated as CASTDTSGSSYNEQFF.

This clonotype appeared once. The DNA for the CDR3 is TGTGCCAGCAGTTACTTAATGACTAGCGGCAACAATGAGCAGTTCTTC. Translation gives CASSYLMTSGNNEQFF. The chain carries TRBV6-2 or TRBV6-3 and TRBJ2-1; 9 positions agree with TRBD2. Germline CDR1 reads MNHEY; CDR2 reads SVGEGT. V gave up 1 base and J gave up 5 bases; unmatched junction bases: 6. There are 16 residues in the CDR3.

The rearrangement uses TRBV29-1 and TRBJ2-1; the match to TRBD1 covers 7 bases. CDR3 length: 10 residues. Trimming at V came to 7 bases and at J to 8 bases, leaving 2 bases not matched to a gene. CDR1 SQVTM and CDR2 ANQGSEA come from the germline V gene. The CDR3 coding sequence is TGCAGCGGTGGGACAGATGAGCAGTTCTTC. This gives the protein CSGGTDEQFF.

As for this clonotype: A read error may account for a junction end that differs from germline. The chain recombines TRBV28 with TRBJ1-4; D may be TRBD1 (5 bases). CDR1 is MDHEN, CDR2 SYDVKM, per germline. The length of the CDR3 is 15 residues. This CDR3 is CASSLGAGNNEKLLF. CDR3 DNA: TGTGCCAGCAGTTTAGGGGCAGGGAATAATGAAAAACTGCTTTTT.

This clonotype was seen at least ten times. This chain joins TRBV28 and TRBJ1-5, with D possibly being TRBD1 (5 bases). CDR1 and CDR2 from the germline V gene are MDHEN and SYDVKM. V was shortened by 6 bases and J by 0 bases, with 12 bases between the two germline ends. CDR3 length: 15 residues. The CDR3 DNA sequence: TGTGCCAGCAGAAGCCGGGGGGGTAGCAATCAGCCCCAGCATTTT. Translation gives CASRSRGGSNQPQHF.

On this clonotype itself: The junction and the germline gene differ at one end; a read error may be behind it. This chain joins TRBV6-1 and TRBJ2-2; TRBD2 matches 7 bases. This CDR3 has 15 residues. The V gene's germline CDR1 is MNHNS and CDR2 SASEGT. CDR3 sequence: CASGETSADTGELFF. The CDR3 nucleotides read TGTGCCAGCGGTGAAACTAGCGCAGACACCGGGGAGCTGTTTTTT.

The chain joins TRBV5-1 to TRBJ1-2; D may be TRBD1 (6 bases). The CDR3 spans 14 residues. With 3 bases removed from V and 3 bases from J, the gap between germline ends came to 12 bases. CDR1 is SGHRS, CDR2 YFSETQ, per germline. The CDR3 DNA follows: TGCGCCAGCAGCTCGCTACCAGGGGACTATGGCTACACCTTC. It codes for CASSSLPGDYGYTF.

The rearrangement links TRBV4-1 to TRBJ2-6; D is uncertain. V lost 1 base to trimming and J lost 0 bases, with 4 bases between them. The CDR3 covers 15 residues. The V gene's germline CDR1 is MGHRA and CDR2 YSYEKL. This chain's CDR3 is CASSQAASGANVLTF. CDR3 nucleotide sequence: TGCGCCAGCAGCCAAGCCGCCTCTGGGGCCAACGTCCTGACTTTC.

This clonotype was recorded at least ten times. V usage is TRBV11-3 and J usage is TRBJ2-7, with D perhaps given as TRBD1 or TRBD2 (5 bases each). The CDR3 is 15 residues long. V gave up 5 bases and J gave up 2 bases, with 16 bases separating them. CDR1 and CDR2 from the germline V gene are SGHNT and YENEEA. Written as DNA, the CDR3 is TGTGCCAGCAGCCTACTTTCGACGGGACCCTACGAGCAGTACTTC. It specifies CASSLLSTGPYEQYF.

This clonotype was found many times. The chain is built from TRBV5-1 and TRBJ1-2; 8 bases align to TRBD1. The CDR3 runs to 17 residues. With V trimmed by 0 bases and J by 7 bases, 14 bases remained unmatched. Germline V gene sequence: CDR1 SGHRS, CDR2 YFSETQ. This chain's CDR3 is CASSLVRGAGGGGGYTF. In nucleotides, the CDR3 is TGCGCCAGCAGCTTGGTTCGTGGAGCAGGGGGCGGTGGTGGCTACACCTTC. The full variable domain, in which reference TRBV5-1 and TRBJ1-2 provide the parts outside the CDR3, is KAGVTQTPRYLIKTRGQQVTLSCSPISGHRSVSWYQQTPGQGLQFLFEYFSETQRNKGNFPGRFSGRQFSNSRSEMNVSTLELGDSALYLCASSLVRGAGGGGGYTFGSGTRLTVV.

The chain employs TRBV4-2 and TRBJ1-4, with D tentatively TRBD1 (6 bases). This CDR3 contains 17 residues. Trimming removed 1 base from V and 0 bases from J, with 12 bases in between. Germline V gene sequence: CDR1 LGHNA, CDR2 YNFKEQ. Here the CDR3 DNA reads TGTGCCAGCAGCCAAGGATCGGGGGCTGCAACTAATGAAAAACTGTTTTTT. Amino acid sequence: CASSQGSGAATNEKLFF.

The V gene is TRBV4-1, the J gene TRBJ1-1, with 9 bases identical to TRBD1. The ends lost 3 bases at V and 11 bases at J; junction bases unmatched: 10. CDR1 and CDR2 (germline): MGHRA, YSYEKL. This CDR3 spans 14 amino acids. The CDR3 loop reads CASSHLYRGQSAFF. DNA of the CDR3: TGCGCCAGCAGCCACTTATACAGGGGGCAGTCGGCTTTCTTT.

CDR3 loop: CSARALSVETFTYEQYF. DNA for the CDR3: TGCAGTGCTAGAGCTCTATCCGTTGAGACTTTTACCTACGAGCAGTACTTC. V usage is TRBV20-1 and J usage is TRBJ2-7, with D hard to call. Trimming removed 1 base at V and 2 bases at J, with 21 bases between. This CDR3 has 17 residues. CDR1 and CDR2 (germline): DFQATT, SNEGSKA (reference sequence).

Many counts were recorded for this clonotype. The V and J genes are TRBV7-3 and TRBJ2-3; D call uncertain. Germline V gene sequence: CDR1 SGHTA, CDR2 FQGTGA. The ends were cut back, 5 bases at V and 0 bases at J, with 12 bases in the middle. The CDR3 totals 15 residues. CDR3 amino acids: CASSKTGQSTDTQYF. The CDR3 coding sequence is TGTGCCAGCAGCAAGACTGGTCAGAGCACAGATACGCAGTATTTT.

CDR3 DNA sequence: TGTGCCAGCTCTGCCGGGACAGAAGAGACCCAGTACTTC. This sequence encodes CASSAGTEETQYF. The chain employs TRBV18 and TRBJ2-5, with 7 nucleotides matching TRBD1. This CDR3 has 13 amino acids. V lost 6 bases to trimming and J lost 3 bases; unmatched junction nucleotides: 4. CDR1 is KGHSH, CDR2 LQKENI, per germline.